This T cell receptor (beta chain) was captured by sequencing in a study of response to subunit inactivated influenza vaccine. V was pared by 3 bases and J by 2 bases, with 14 bases between. Germline V gene sequence: CDR1 LGHNA, CDR2 YSLEER. The CDR3 is 15 residues long. Study-wide results and limits: That few new T cells are recruited by each seasonal influenza vaccination was the authors' suggestion.

MiXCR, applied by TCRdb to the RT-PCR reads, yields one record per CDR3 protein. The sample carries over 650,000 distinct CDR3 sequences, less than 20% recorded once. A word on this clonotype: The antigen is undetermined.

Sequenced material: PBMCs from blood, taken less than 6 days after vaccination. J is TRBJ2-7 and V is TRBV4-3; perhaps TRBD2 as D (6 bases). The receptor was isolated from a middle-aged man who received an inactivated influenza vaccine. The CDR3 DNA is TGCGCCAGCAGCCACTCTGTCGGGAGCACCTACGAGCAGTACTTC. Translating gives CASSHSVGSTYEQYF.